This T cell receptor beta chain derives from a study of T cell responses to AZD1222 COVID-19 vaccine. CDR1 SNHLY and CDR2 FYNNEI come from the germline V gene. With 6 bases removed from V and 10 bases from J, the gap between germline ends came to 19 bases. CDR3 length: 14 amino acids. Study-level results: Nearly half of unique spike-specific TCRs reportedly avoided B.1.351 and B.1.1.7 mutated regions.

The protocol was immunoSEQ multiplex PCR, while the TCRdb copy is restricted to in-frame clones and leaves out a portion. This sample has some 150,000 clones; around 90% occur once, and the top ten carry 3% to 4%. About this clone itself: Its antigen remains unidentified.

Specimen: peripheral blood, collected 28 days after the second AZD1222 dose. This clonotype originated in an adult who received the AZD1222 COVID-19 vaccine. The chain combines TRBV2 with TRBJ2-1; D is possibly TRBD2 (6 bases). DNA of the CDR3: TGTGCCAGCAGGGACCTAGTGACTAGTGGCGAGCAGTTCTTC. This codes for CASRDLVTSGEQFF.